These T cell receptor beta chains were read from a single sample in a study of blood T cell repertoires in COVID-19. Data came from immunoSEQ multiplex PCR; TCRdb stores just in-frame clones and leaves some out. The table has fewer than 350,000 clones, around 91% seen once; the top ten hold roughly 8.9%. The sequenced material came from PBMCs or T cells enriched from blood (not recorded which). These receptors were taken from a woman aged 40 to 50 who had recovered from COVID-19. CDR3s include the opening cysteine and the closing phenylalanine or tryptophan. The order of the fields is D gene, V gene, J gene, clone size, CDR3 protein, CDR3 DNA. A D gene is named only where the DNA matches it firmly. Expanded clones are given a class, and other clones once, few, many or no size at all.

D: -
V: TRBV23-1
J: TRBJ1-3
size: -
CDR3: CASSPSGNSSGNTIYF
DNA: TGCGCCAGCAGTCCCTCAGGGAACAGCTCTGGAAACACCATATATTTT

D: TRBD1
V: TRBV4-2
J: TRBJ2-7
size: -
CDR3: CASSQDRDRSYEQYF
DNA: TGTGCCAGCAGCCAAGATCGGGACAGGTCCTACGAGCAGTACTTC

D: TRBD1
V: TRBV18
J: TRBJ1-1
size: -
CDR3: CASSPGRQGAFEAFF
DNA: TGTGCCAGCTCACCAGGAAGACAGGGGGCTTTTGAAGCTTTCTTT

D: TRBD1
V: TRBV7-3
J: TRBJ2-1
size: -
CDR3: CASSLTGGYEQFF
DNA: TGTGCCAGCAGCTTGACAGGGGGGTATGAGCAGTTCTTC

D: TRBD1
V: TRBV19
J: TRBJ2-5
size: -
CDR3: CASSIVLGGTGLETQYF
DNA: TGTGCCAGTAGTATAGTCCTCGGGGGGACAGGGCTGGAGACCCAGTACTTC

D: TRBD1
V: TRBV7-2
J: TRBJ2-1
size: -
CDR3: CASSSDRYNEQFF
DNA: TGTGCCAGCAGCTCGGACAGGTACAATGAGCAGTTCTTC

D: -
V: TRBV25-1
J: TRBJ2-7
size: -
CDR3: CASSGGYEQYF
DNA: TGTGCCAGCAGCGGGGGCTACGAGCAGTACTTC

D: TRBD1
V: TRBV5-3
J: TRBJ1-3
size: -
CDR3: CARSRDRDPESDTIYF
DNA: TGTGCCAGAAGCAGAGACAGGGACCCCGAGTCGGACACCATATATTTT

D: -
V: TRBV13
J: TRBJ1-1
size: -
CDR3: CASSPGVDTEAFF
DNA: TGTGCCAGCAGCCCAGGGGTTGACACTGAAGCTTTCTTT

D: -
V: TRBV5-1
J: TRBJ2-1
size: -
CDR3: CASSLHSSSYNEQFF
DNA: TGCGCCAGCAGCTTGCACTCGAGCTCCTACAATGAGCAGTTCTTC

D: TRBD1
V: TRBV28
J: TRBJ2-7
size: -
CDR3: CASTGTGYGSYEQYF
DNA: TGTGCCAGCACGGGGACAGGGTATGGGTCCTACGAGCAGTACTTC

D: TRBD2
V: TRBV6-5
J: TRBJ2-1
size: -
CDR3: CASSYSAGGFNNEQFF
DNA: TGTGCCAGCAGTTACTCGGCGGGGGGGTTTAACAATGAGCAGTTCTTC

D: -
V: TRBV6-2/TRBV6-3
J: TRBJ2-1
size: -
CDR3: CASSTLPKEQFF
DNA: TGTGCCAGCAGTACCCTACCGAAGGAGCAGTTCTTC

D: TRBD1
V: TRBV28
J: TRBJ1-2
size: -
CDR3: CATRDSNYGYTF
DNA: TGTGCCACCCGGGACAGTAACTATGGCTACACCTTC

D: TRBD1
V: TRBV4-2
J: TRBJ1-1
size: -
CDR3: CASSRDGTGGAKNTEAFF
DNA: TGTGCCAGCAGCCGGGATGGGACAGGGGGCGCAAAAAACACTGAAGCTTTCTTT

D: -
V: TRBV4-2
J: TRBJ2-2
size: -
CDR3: CASSPVRLVNTGELFF
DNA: TGTGCCAGCAGCCCGGTTCGACTAGTCAACACCGGGGAGCTGTTTTTT

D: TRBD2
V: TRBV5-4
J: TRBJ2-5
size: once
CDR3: CASSRPGGPLGETQYF
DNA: TGTGCCAGCAGCCGACCGGGGGGTCCCCTGGGCGAGACCCAGTACTTC

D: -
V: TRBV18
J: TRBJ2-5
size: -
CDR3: CASAEQRDQETQYF
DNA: TGTGCCAGCGCCGAACAGAGAGACCAAGAGACCCAGTACTTC

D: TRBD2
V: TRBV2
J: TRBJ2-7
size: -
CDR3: CASSGGLAGAYEQYF
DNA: TGTGCCAGCAGTGGGGGACTAGCGGGAGCGTACGAGCAGTACTTC

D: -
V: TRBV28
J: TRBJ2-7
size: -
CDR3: CASSFVRKEAYEQYF
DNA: TGTGCCAGCAGTTTCGTCAGGAAGGAGGCTTACGAGCAGTACTTC

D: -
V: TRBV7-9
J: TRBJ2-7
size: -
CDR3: CASSFQGTSYEQYF
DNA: TGTGCCAGCAGCTTTCAGGGGACCTCCTACGAGCAGTACTTC

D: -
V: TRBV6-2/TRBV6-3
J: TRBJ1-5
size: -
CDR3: CASSYRTELEDSNQPQHF
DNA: TGTGCCAGCAGTTATAGGACGGAGTTGGAGGATAGCAATCAGCCCCAGCATTTT

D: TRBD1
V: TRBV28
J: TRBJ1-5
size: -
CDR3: CASSGGQGNQPQHF
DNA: TGTGCCAGCAGTGGGGGACAGGGTAATCAGCCCCAGCATTTT

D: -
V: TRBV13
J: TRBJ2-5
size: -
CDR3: CASSPNAGRETQYF
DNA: TGTGCCAGCAGCCCCAATGCGGGCCGGGAGACCCAGTACTTC

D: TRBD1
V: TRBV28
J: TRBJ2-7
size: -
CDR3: CASVRGSFEQYF
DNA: TGTGCCAGTGTCAGGGGGTCCTTCGAGCAGTACTTC

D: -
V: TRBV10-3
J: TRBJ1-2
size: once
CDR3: CAISESNGATGSYTF
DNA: TGTGCCATCAGTGAGTCGAATGGAGCTACAGGGAGCTACACCTTC

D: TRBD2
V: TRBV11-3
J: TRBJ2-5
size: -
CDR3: CASSLLQGGETQYF
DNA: TGTGCCAGCAGCTTACTCCAGGGAGGGGAGACCCAGTACTTC

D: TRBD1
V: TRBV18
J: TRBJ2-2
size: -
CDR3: CASSLQGSGELFF
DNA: TGTGCCAGCTCACTACAGGGGTCCGGGGAGCTGTTTTTT

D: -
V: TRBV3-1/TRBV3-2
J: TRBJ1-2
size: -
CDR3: CASSSGRGRDGYTF
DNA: TGTGCCAGCAGCTCCGGGCGGGGAAGGGATGGCTACACCTTC

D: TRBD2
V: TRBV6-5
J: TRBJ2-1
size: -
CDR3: CASSYPNTGGSYEQFF
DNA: TGTGCCAGCAGTTACCCAAATACGGGGGGTAGCTATGAGCAGTTCTTC

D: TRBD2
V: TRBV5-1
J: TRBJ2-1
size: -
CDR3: CASSFFIAGYYNEQFF
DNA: TGCGCCAGCAGCTTCTTTATAGCGGGGTACTACAATGAGCAGTTCTTC

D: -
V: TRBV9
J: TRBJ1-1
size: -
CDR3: CASSEGNEAFF
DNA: TGTGCCAGCAGCGAGGGGAATGAAGCTTTCTTT

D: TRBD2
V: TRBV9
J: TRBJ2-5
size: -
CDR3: CASSVGGLAGGRGETQYF
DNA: TGTGCCAGCAGCGTAGGGGGACTAGCGGGGGGCAGAGGAGAGACCCAGTACTTC

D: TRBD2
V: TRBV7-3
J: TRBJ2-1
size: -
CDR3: CASSFGGRGNEQFF
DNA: TGTGCCAGCAGCTTTGGCGGGAGGGGAAATGAGCAGTTCTTC

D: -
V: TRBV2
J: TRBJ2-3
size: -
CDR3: CASSAAGARTDTQYF
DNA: TGTGCCAGCAGTGCGGCGGGGGCTCGCACAGATACGCAGTATTTT

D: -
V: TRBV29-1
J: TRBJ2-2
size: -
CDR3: CSVDSGVNTGELFF
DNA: TGCAGCGTTGATTCCGGGGTGAACACCGGGGAGCTGTTTTTT

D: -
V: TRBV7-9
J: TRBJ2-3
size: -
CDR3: CASSSRDTTSNTQYF
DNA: TGTGCCAGCAGCAGCCGGGACACAACGTCGAATACGCAGTATTTT

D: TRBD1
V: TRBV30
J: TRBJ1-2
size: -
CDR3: CACGDREGSPNYGYTF
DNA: TGTGCCTGTGGAGACAGGGAAGGAAGCCCTAACTATGGCTACACCTTC

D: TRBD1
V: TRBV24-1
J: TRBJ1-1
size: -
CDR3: CATSDSGQGDTEAFF
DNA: TGTGCCACCAGTGATTCGGGACAGGGGGACACTGAAGCTTTCTTT